One and the same sample provided the 3 T cell receptor beta chains below, sequenced in a study of response to subunit inactivated influenza vaccine (dated by TCRdb to 2016 to 2019). Libraries were prepared through RT-PCR. These reads were obtained on an Illumina HiSeq 2500. TCRdb applied fastp at Q25 and MiXCR to the public reads, then kept only in-frame beta chains. Each CDR3 protein appears once, grouped with its most common genes and DNA. In all, the sample holds roughly 710,000 distinct CDR3 sequences, and 12% to 15% of those were seen once. The leading ten clones occupy 6.5% to 8% of the sample. The input for sequencing was PBMCs from blood, taken 14 to 15 days before vaccination. The receptors originated from a man aged 45-60 years who received an inactivated influenza vaccine. Donor details come from another sample of the same person, matched by shared clones.

The V call is TRBV9, the J call TRBJ2-2; D may be TRBD1 (5 bases). Between the trimmed V and J ends, which lost 0 bases and 1 base, there was a span of 13 bases. This CDR3 region has 17 residues. Germline V gene sequence: CDR1 SGDLS, CDR2 YYNGEE. CDR3: CASSVEQSDRNTGELFF. The CDR3 bases are TGTGCCAGCAGCGTAGAACAATCCGACAGGAACACCGGGGAGCTGTTTTTT. Drawing the rest from reference TRBV9 and TRBJ2-2, the complete variable domain is DSGVTQTPKHLITATGQRVTLRCSPRSGDLSVYWYQQSLDQGLQFLIQYYNGEERAKGNILERFSAQQFPDLHSELNLSSLELGDSALYFCASSVEQSDRNTGELFFGEGSRLTVL.

This clonotype was detected only a few times. This chain uses TRBV5-1 with TRBJ1-3; 8 nucleotides line up with TRBD1. V dropped 3 bases and J dropped 6; count of bases not matched to a gene: 8. CDR1 SGHRS and CDR2 YFSETQ come from the germline V gene. This CDR3 is built from 15 residues. Here the CDR3 reads CASSWRPGQENTIYF. The DNA of the CDR3 is TGCGCCAGCAGCTGGAGGCCGGGACAGGAAAACACCATATATTTT.

In this sample, this clonotype turned up many times. The chain has TRBV20-1 and TRBJ2-1; 7 nucleotides align to TRBD2. Germline loops: CDR1 DFQATT, CDR2 SNEGSKA (reference sequence). The CDR3 spans 17 residues. The junction had 14 bases not matched to a gene; V was cut back by 6 bases and J by 0 bases. The DNA for the CDR3 is TGCAGTGCGCCGAGCCAGAGGCGGGGGAGCTCCTACAATGAGCAGTTCTTC. Residues: CSAPSQRRGSSYNEQFF.